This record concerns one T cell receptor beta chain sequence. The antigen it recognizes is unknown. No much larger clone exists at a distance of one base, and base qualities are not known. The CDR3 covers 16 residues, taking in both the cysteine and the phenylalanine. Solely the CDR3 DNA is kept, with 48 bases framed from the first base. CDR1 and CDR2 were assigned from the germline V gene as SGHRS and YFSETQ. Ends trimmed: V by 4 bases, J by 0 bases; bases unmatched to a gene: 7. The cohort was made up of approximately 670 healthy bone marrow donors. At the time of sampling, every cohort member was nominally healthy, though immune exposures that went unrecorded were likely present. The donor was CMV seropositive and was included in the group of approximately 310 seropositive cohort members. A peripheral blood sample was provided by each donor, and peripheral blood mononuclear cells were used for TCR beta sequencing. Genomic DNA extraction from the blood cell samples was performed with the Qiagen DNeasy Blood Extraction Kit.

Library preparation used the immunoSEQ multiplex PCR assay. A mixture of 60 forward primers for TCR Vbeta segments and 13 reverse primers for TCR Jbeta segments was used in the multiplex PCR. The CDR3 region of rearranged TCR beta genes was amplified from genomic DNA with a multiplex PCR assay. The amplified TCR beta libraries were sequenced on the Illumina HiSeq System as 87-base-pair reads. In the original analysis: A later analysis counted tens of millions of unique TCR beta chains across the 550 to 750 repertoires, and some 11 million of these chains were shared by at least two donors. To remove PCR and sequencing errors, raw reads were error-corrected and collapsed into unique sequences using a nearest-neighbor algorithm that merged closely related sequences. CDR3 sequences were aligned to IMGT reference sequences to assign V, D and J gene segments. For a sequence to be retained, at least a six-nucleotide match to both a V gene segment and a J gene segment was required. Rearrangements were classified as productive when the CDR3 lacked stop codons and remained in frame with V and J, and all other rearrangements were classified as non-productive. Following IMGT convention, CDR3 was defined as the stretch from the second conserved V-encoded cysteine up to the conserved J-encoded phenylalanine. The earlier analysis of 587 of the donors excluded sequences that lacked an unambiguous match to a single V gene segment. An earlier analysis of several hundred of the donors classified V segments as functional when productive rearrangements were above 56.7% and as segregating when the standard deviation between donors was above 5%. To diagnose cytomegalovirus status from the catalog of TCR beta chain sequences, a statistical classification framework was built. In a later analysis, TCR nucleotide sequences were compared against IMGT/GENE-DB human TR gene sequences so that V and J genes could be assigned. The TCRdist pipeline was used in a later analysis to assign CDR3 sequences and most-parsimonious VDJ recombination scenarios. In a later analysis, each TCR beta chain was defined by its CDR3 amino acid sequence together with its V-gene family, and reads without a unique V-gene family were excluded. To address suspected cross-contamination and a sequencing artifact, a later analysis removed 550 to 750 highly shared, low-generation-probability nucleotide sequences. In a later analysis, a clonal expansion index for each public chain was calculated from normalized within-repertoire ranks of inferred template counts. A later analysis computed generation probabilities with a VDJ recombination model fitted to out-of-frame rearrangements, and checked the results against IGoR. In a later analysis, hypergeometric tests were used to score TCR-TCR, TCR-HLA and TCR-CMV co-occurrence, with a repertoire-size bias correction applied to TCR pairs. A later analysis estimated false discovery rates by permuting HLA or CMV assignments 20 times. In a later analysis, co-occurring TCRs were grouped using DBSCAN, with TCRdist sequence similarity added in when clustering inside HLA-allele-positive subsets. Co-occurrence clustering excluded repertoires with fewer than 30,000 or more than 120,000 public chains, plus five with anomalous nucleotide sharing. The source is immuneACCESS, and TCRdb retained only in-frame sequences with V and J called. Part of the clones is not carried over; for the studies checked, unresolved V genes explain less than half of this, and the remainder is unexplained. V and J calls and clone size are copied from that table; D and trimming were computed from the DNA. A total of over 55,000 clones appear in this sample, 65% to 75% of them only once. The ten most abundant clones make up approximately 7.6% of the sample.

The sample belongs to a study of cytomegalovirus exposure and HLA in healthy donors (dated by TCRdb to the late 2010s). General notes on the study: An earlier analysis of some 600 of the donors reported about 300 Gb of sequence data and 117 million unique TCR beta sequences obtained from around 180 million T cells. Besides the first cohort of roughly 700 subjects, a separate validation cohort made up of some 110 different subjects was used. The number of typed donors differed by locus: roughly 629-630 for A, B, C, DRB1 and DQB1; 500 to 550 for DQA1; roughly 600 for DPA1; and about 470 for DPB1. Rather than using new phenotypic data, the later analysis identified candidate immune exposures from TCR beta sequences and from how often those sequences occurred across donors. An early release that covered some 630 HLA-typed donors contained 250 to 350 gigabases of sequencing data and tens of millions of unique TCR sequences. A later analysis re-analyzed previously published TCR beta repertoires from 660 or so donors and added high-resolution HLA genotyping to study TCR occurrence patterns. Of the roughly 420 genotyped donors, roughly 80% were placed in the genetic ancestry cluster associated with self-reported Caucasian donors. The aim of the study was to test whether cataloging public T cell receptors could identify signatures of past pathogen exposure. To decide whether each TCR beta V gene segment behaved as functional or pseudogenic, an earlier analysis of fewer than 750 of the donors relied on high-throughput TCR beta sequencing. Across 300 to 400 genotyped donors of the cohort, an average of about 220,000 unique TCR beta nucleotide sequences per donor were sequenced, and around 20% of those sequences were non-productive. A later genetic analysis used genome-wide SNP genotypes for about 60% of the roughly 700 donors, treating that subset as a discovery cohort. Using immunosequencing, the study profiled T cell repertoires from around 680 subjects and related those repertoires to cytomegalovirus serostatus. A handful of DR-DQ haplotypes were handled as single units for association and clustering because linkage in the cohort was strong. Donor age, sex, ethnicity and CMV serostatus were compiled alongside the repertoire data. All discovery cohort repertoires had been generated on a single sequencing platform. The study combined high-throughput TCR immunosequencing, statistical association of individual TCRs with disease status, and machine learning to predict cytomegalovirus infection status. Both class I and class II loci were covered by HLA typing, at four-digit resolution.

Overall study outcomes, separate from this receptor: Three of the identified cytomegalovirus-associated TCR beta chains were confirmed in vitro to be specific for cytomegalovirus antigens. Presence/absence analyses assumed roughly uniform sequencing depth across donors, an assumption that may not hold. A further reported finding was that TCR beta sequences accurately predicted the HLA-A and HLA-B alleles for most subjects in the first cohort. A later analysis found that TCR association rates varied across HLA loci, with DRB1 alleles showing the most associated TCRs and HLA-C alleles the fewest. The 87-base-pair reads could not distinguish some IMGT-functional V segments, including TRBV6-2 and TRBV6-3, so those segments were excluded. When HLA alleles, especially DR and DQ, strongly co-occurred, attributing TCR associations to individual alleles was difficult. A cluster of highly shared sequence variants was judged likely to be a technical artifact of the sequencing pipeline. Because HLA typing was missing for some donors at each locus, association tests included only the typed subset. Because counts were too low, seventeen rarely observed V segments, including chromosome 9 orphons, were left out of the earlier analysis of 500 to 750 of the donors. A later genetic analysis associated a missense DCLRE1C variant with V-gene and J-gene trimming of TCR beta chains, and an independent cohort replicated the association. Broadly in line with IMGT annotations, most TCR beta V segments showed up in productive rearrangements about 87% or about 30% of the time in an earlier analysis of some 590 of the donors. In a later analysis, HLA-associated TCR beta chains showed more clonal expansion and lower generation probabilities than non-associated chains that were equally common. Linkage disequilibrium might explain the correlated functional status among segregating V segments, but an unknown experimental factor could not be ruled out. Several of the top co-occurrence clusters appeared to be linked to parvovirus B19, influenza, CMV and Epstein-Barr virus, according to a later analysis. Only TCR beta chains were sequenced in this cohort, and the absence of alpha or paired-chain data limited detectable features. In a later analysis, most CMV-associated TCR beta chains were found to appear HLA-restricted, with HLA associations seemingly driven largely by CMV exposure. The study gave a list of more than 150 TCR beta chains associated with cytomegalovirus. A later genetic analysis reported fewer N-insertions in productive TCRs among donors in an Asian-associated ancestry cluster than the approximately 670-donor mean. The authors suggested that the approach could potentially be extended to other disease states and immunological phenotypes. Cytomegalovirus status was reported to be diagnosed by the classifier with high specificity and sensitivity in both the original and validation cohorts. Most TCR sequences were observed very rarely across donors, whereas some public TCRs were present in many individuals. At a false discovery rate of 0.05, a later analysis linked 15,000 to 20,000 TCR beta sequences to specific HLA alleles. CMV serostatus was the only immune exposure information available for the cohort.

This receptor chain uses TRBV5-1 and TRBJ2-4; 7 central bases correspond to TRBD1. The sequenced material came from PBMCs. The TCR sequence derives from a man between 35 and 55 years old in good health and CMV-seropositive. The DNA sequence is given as TGCGCCAGCAGCACACGACAGGGTCTAGCCAAAAACATTCAGTACTTC. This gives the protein CASSTRQGLAKNIQYF.